This T cell receptor (beta chain) was identified during a study of OX40 agonist ivuxolimab in advanced cancers. TCRdb's copy holds only in-frame clones and misses some; the assay was immunoSEQ multiplex PCR. Of nearly 25,000 clones in the sample, approximately 91% were seen once. Autoimmune disease history or systemic immunosuppression meant exclusion. CDR3 size: 13 residues. The ends were cut back, 6 bases at V and 4 bases at J, with 10 bases in the middle. Germline values: CDR1 MNHNY, CDR2 SVGAGI (reference sequence). V usage is TRBV6-6 and J usage is TRBJ1-5; no definite D call. The TCR originated in an adult with an advanced solid tumor such as melanoma, head and neck, liver or kidney cancer. This sample comprised CD4+ or CD8+ T cells sorted from blood, obtained in a trial of the OX40 agonist ivuxolimab. CDR3 DNA sequence: TGTGCCAGCAGCTACAACAAGAATCAGCCCCAGCATTTT. This gives the protein CASSYNKNQPQHF.